These 24 T cell receptor beta chains came from one sample sequenced in a study of blood T cell repertoires in COVID-19. Data came from immunoSEQ multiplex PCR; TCRdb stores just in-frame clones and leaves some out. The repertoire holds a few hundred thousand clones, about 80% seen once, with around 4.1% in the top ten. The sequenced sample consisted of PBMCs or T cells enriched from blood (not recorded which). Receptors originate from a man younger than 40 with acute COVID-19.

The chain uses TRBV27 and TRBJ2-7, with D maybe TRBD2 (5 bases). There are 13 residues in the CDR3. V was pared by 5 bases and J by 5 bases, with 13 bases between. CDR1 MNHEY and CDR2 SMNVEV come from the germline V gene (reference sequence). Here the CDR3 DNA reads TGTGCCAGCAGTCACCGGGAAGGCGACGAGCAGTACGTC. Residues: CASSHREGDEQYV.

This chain links TRBV19 with TRBJ1-5; 7 nucleotides line up with TRBD1. The CDR3 totals 14 residues. CDR1 and CDR2 from the germline V gene are LNHDA and SQIVND (reference sequence). V was pared by 7 bases and J by 11 bases, with 14 bases of the junction left unmatched. The CDR3 loop is CASNGQANLMTQHF. CDR3 DNA: TGTGCCAGTAACGGACAGGCGAATCTCATGACCCAGCATTTT.

The chain links TRBV7-8 to TRBJ1-1, with 10 nucleotides matching TRBD1. The CDR3 consists of 17 residues. Germline CDR1 and CDR2: SGHVS and FQNEAQ. V lost 0 bases and J lost 0; bases outside the gene matches: 4. The chain's CDR3 is CASSLAGTGVMNTEAFF. For the CDR3, the DNA is TGTGCCAGCAGCTTAGCCGGGACAGGGGTCATGAACACTGAAGCTTTCTTT.

The chain is built from TRBV7-9 and TRBJ1-4; D might be TRBD1 (5 bases). V was shortened by 4 bases and J by 5 bases, with 20 bases between the two germline ends. Germline CDR1 and CDR2: SEHNR and FQNEAQ (reference sequence). CDR3 length equals 17 residues. The CDR3 region has the DNA TGTGCCAGCAGCTCCCTTCATTCGGGGGGAGGAAATGAAAAACTGTTTTTT. Translating it yields CASSSLHSGGGNEKLFF. Looking up the rest from reference TRBV7-9 and TRBJ1-4 gives the full variable domain: DTGVSQNPRHKITKRGQNVTFRCDPISEHNRLYWYRQTLGQGPEFLTYFQNEAQLEKSRLLSDRFSAERPKGSFSTLEIQRTEQGDSAMYLCASSSLHSGGGNEKLFFGSGTQLSVL.

This chain joins TRBV7-9 and TRBJ1-1, with a tentative D call TRBD1 (5 bases). Looked up from germline, CDR1 is SEHNR and CDR2 is FQNEAQ (reference sequence). The V gene lost 4 bases and the J gene lost 3 bases, with 9 bases spanning the gap. CDR3 length equals 13 residues. As DNA, the CDR3 is TGTGCCAGCAGCTGGGGGGACCACACTGAAGCTTTCTTT. It translates to CASSWGDHTEAFF.

This CDR3 reads CASSHSGGGYTF. The DNA of the CDR3 is TGTGCCAGTAGCCACTCGGGGGGCGGCTACACCTTC. The chain joins TRBV19 to TRBJ1-2; TRBD1 is a possible D gene (6 bases). The germline V and J ends were trimmed by 6 bases and 8 bases, with 13 bases remaining between them. This CDR3 is built from 12 residues. Germline CDR1 LNHDA, CDR2 SQIVND (reference sequence).

V and J are TRBV5-6 and TRBJ2-6; D remains unclear. CDR1 SGHDT and CDR2 YYEEEE come from the germline V gene. Between the trimmed V and J ends, which lost 0 bases and 0 bases, there was a span of 10 bases. The CDR3 spans 17 residues. CDR3 residues: CASSLVGLTSGANVLTF. CDR3 nucleotide sequence: TGTGCCAGCAGCTTGGTGGGCTTAACCTCTGGGGCCAACGTCCTGACTTTC.

This clone has only one observation. This chain joins TRBV5-1 and TRBJ1-2; a possible D gene is TRBD1 (5 bases). The V gene lost 0 bases and the J gene lost 8 bases, with 14 bases spanning the gap. The CDR3 length is 14 residues. Germline-derived CDR1 and CDR2 are SGHRS and YFSETQ. Here the CDR3 reads CASSLAGDGVGYTF. The DNA of the CDR3 is TGCGCCAGCAGCTTGGCGGGGGACGGGGTAGGCTACACCTTC.

CDR3: CASSEQISNQPQHF. CDR3 bases: TGTGCCAGCAGTGAGCAGATTAGCAATCAGCCCCAGCATTTT. The V gene is TRBV6-1, the J gene TRBJ1-5; no clear D gene. V was pared by 3 bases and J by 0 bases, with 6 bases between. The CDR3 totals 14 residues. CDR1 MNHNS and CDR2 SASEGT come from the germline V gene.

The chain combines TRBV5-1 with TRBJ2-6; 11 bases are shared with TRBD2. The CDR3 totals 18 residues. CDR1 and CDR2 (germline): SGHRS, YFSETQ. J was trimmed by 0 bases and V by 4 bases; bases with no gene match: 6. CDR3 nucleotide sequence: TGCGCCAGCAGCGAAAGACTAGCGGGGAGCTCTGGGGCCAACGTCCTGACTTTC. The encoded protein is CASSERLAGSSGANVLTF.

V and J are TRBV4-1 and TRBJ1-6; 7 bases are a match to TRBD1. Trimming took 3 bases from V and 7 from J; bases not matched to a gene: 3. The CDR3 is 14 residues long. CDR1 and CDR2 (germline): MGHRA, YSYEKL. CDR3 residues: CASSHGTANSPLHF. The CDR3 DNA is TGCGCCAGCAGCCACGGGACAGCAAATTCACCCCTCCACTTT.

A word on this clone: The CDR3 ends on some other residue instead of the conserved phenylalanine or tryptophan, so this is likely a read error. The limits of the CDR3 on the DNA are not certain, so only TCRdb's listed CDR3 is given. V gene TRBV23-1 combines with J gene TRBJ2-4; the table's D call, TRBD2, has no DNA check behind it. TRBV23-1 is noted as an ORF with a role that remains uncertain. The CDR3 sequence runs 12 residues, both termini included. CDR3 sequence reads: CASSQPAAGGWV.

The rearrangement uses TRBV4-2 and TRBJ2-5, with D perhaps matching TRBD1 (6 bases). CDR3 length: 16 amino acids. CDR1 LGHNA and CDR2 YNFKEQ come from the germline V gene. Trimming left V 0 bases short and J 4 bases short, with 15 bases between. CDR3 region: CASSQDVWGRPETQYF. The CDR3 DNA is TGTGCCAGCAGCCAAGATGTCTGGGGGCGCCCAGAGACCCAGTACTTC.

Only a few counts were recorded for this clone. CDR3 sequence: CASSLSGTWGQPQHF. In DNA, the CDR3 is TGTGCCAGCAGTCTCTCCGGGACATGGGGGCAACCCCAGCATTTT. The chain is built from TRBV28 and TRBJ1-5, with a possible D match to TRBD1 (6 bases). CDR3 length: 15 amino acids. From germline, CDR1 is MDHEN and CDR2 SYDVKM. The V and J ends lost 5 bases and 10 bases respectively, with 21 bases between them.

V and J are TRBV6-4 and TRBJ2-3; D may be TRBD1 (5 bases). V was clipped by 5 bases and J by 4 bases, with 19 bases between them. Per the germline V gene, CDR1 is MRHNA and CDR2 is SNTAGT. The length of the CDR3 is 16 residues. CDR3 sequence reads: CASSLIGSGKADTQYF. The CDR3 DNA follows: TGTGCCAGCAGTCTCATTGGTTCAGGGAAGGCAGATACGCAGTATTTT.

As regards this clone: The identical CDR3 is also encoded by other nucleotide sequences in the sample. J is TRBJ2-5 and V is TRBV10-1; D remains unclear. Germline V CDR1 and CDR2: WNHNN, SYGVQD (reference sequence). V was clipped by 0 bases and J by 2 bases, with 7 bases between them. The CDR3 has 14 residues. DNA of the CDR3: TGCGCCAGCAGTGAGTCGGCAGGACAAGAGACCCAGTACTTC. Amino acids: CASSESAGQETQYF.

The V gene is TRBV6-5, the J gene TRBJ2-1, with 12 bases identical to TRBD1. The CDR3 contains 16 residues. Trimming removed 0 bases from V and 9 bases from J; junction bases left unmatched: 6. Germline CDR1 and CDR2: MNHEY and SVGAGI. The CDR3 sequence: CASSYSAGQGALEQFF. In DNA form, the CDR3 reads TGTGCCAGCAGTTACTCGGCGGGACAGGGGGCGCTTGAGCAGTTCTTC.

This rearrangement joins TRBV3-1 (or the pseudogene TRBV3-2) to TRBJ1-5, with TRBD1 matching 10 bases. The CDR3 consists of 15 residues. J gave up 5 bases and V 1 base, and 2 bases lay outside the gene matches. The V gene's germline CDR1 is LGHDT and CDR2 YNNKEL (reference sequence). Here the CDR3 reads CASSQGQGAYQPQHF. Written as DNA, the CDR3 is TGTGCCAGCAGCCAAGGACAGGGGGCGTATCAGCCCCAGCATTTT.

This rearrangement joins TRBV6-2 or TRBV6-3 to TRBJ2-6; 9 bases are a match to TRBD2. V lost 2 bases and J lost 2; bases outside the gene matches: 4. Germline V gene lookup returns CDR1 MNHEY and CDR2 SVGEGT. There are 17 residues in the CDR3. The CDR3 spells CASSYERGRAGANVLTF. The DNA for the CDR3 is TGTGCCAGCAGTTACGAGCGCGGGAGGGCTGGGGCCAACGTCCTGACTTTC.

Worth noting for this clone: This CDR3 is also generated by other DNA sequences in the sample. The chain is built from TRBV15 and TRBJ2-3, with 11 positions matching TRBD2. CDR1 and CDR2 from the germline V gene are LNHNV and YYDKDF (reference sequence). The CDR3 consists of 15 residues. The V segment lost 0 bases and the J segment 4 bases; nucleotides outside the gene matches: 0. The CDR3 DNA sequence: TGTGCCACCAGCAGAGATAGCGGGGGGGCAGATACGCAGTATTTT. It encodes CATSRDSGGADTQYF.

This clone was picked up a small number of times. This CDR3 is CASEGQGIYNEQFF. Here the CDR3 DNA reads TGCGCCAGCGAAGGACAGGGGATATACAATGAGCAGTTCTTC. The chain combines TRBV5-1 with TRBJ2-1; TRBD1 agrees at 9 bases. Germline V gives CDR1 SGHRS, CDR2 YFSETQ. CDR3 size: 14 residues. V trimming: 7 bases; J trimming: 4 bases; junction bases outside the gene matches: 6.

The rearrangement links TRBV5-5 to TRBJ1-2; possibly TRBD1 for D (5 bases). The CDR3 length is 16 residues. CDR1 and CDR2 from the germline V gene are SGHKS and YYEKEE (reference sequence). Trimming took off 0 bases at V and 0 bases at J, with 12 bases between the two ends. The CDR3 sequence is CASSLDVGGTNYGYTF. In DNA form, the CDR3 reads TGTGCCAGCAGCTTGGACGTCGGGGGAACTAACTATGGCTACACCTTC. Variable domain in full (rest from reference TRBV5-5 and TRBJ1-2): DAGVTQSPTHLIKTRGQQVTLRCSPISGHKSVSWYQQVLGQGPQFIFQYYEKEERGRGNFPDRFSARQFPNYSSELNVNALLLGDSALYLCASSLDVGGTNYGYTFGSGTRLTVV.

The gene calls are TRBV6-1 and TRBJ1-5; D uncertain. Trimming pared 2 bases from V and 7 bases from J, leaving 15 bases between. This CDR3 is 15 amino acids long. Looked up from germline, CDR1 is MNHNS and CDR2 is SASEGT. The CDR3 spells CASSEFEEGGQPQHF. Written as DNA, the CDR3 is TGTGCCAGCAGTGAATTCGAGGAGGGCGGCCAGCCCCAGCATTTT.

The chain joins TRBV5-4 to TRBJ2-2, with unresolved D. V lost 2 bases and J 1 base, leaving 9 bases between the germline ends. This CDR3 is built from 15 residues. CDR1 and CDR2 (germline): SGHNT, YYREEE (reference sequence). CDR3 in amino acids: CASSLEAGNTGELFF. CDR3 DNA sequence: TGTGCCAGCAGCTTAGAGGCCGGGAACACCGGGGAGCTGTTTTTT.